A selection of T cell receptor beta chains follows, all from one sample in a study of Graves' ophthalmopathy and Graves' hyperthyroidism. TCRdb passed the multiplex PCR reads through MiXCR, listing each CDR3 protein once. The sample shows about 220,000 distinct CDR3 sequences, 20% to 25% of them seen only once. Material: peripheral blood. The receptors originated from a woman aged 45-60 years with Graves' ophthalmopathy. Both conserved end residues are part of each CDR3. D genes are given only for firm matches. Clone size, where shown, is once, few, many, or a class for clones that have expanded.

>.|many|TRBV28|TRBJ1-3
CASSPTNLGRNTIYF
TGTGCCAGCAGTCCCACAAACCTTGGGCGGAACACCATATATTTT
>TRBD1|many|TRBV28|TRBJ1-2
CASWGGTANYGYTF
TGTGCCAGCTGGGGAGGGACAGCGAACTATGGCTACACCTTC
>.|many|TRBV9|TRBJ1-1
CASSVMPMGPEAFF
TGTGCCAGCAGCGTTATGCCCATGGGGCCTGAAGCTTTCTTT
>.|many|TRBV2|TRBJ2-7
CASSPPLVTGEQYF
TGTGCCAGCAGTCCTCCTCTAGTTACCGGCGAGCAGTACTTC
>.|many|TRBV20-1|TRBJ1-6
CSARPGVGRGGSALHF
TGCAGTGCTAGACCTGGGGTGGGCAGGGGAGGTTCAGCCCTCCACTTT
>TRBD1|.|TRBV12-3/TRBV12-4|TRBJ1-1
CASSLRTGNTEAFF
TGTGCCAGCAGTCTTCGGACAGGGAACACTGAAGCTTTCTTT
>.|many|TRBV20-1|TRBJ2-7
CSARDWASLREQYF
TGCAGTGCTAGAGATTGGGCTAGCTTGAGAGAGCAGTACTTC
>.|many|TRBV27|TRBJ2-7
CASSSAESSWEQYF
TGTGCCAGCAGTTCGGCGGAGAGTTCCTGGGAGCAGTACTTC
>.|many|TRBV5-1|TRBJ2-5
CASSTGPGTETQYF
TGCGCCAGCAGCACGGGACCGGGGACAGAGACCCAGTACTTC
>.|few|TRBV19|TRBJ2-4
CASSIAGAKNIQYF
TGTGCCAGTAGTATTGCGGGAGCCAAAAACATTCAGTACTTC
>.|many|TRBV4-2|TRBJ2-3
CASSQALEDTQYF
TGTGCCAGCAGCCAAGCATTGGAGGATACGCAGTATTTT
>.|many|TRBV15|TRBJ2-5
CATSRDAGQRAETQYF
TGTGCCACCAGCAGAGATGCCGGTCAAAGAGCAGAGACCCAGTACTTC
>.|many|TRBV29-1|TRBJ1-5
CSVSVGLDQPQHF
TGCAGCGTCTCCGTAGGCCTGGACCAGCCCCAGCATTTT
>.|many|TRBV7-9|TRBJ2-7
CASRRSLADSYEQYF
TGTGCCAGCAGGCGATCACTAGCAGACTCCTACGAGCAGTACTTC
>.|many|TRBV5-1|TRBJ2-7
CASSHRTDSYEQYF
TGCGCCAGCAGCCACCGGACGGACTCCTACGAGCAGTACTTC
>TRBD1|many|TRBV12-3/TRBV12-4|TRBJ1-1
CASMRGQGAEAFF
TGTGCCAGCATGAGGGGACAGGGAGCTGAAGCTTTCTTT
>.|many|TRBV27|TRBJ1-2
CASSSRGGGYTF
TGTGCCAGCAGTTCCAGGGGTGGCGGCTACACCTTC
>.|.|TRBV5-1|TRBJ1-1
CASSLEGGWEAFF
TGCGCCAGCAGCTTGGAGGGGGGCTGGGAAGCTTTCTTT
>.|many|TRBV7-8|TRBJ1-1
CASSLGPQGNTEAFF
TGTGCCAGCAGCTTAGGCCCCCAGGGGAACACTGAAGCTTTCTTT
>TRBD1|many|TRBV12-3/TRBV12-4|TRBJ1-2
CASTLRGTVGYGYTF
TGTGCCAGCACCCTAAGGGGGACAGTTGGCTATGGCTACACCTTC
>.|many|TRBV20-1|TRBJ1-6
CSAKSSPQNSPLHF
TGCAGTGCCAAGTCATCGCCACAAAATTCACCCCTCCACTTT
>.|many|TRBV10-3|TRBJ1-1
CAIRDLNTEAFF
TGTGCCATAAGGGACCTGAACACTGAAGCTTTCTTT
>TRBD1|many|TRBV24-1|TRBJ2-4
CATSDNRDRDKDIQYF
TGTGCCACCAGTGATAACCGGGACAGGGATAAGGACATTCAGTACTTC
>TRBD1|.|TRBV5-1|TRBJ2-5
CASSRTTGSRQETQYF
TGCGCCAGCAGCAGAACGACAGGGTCCCGGCAAGAGACCCAGTACTTC